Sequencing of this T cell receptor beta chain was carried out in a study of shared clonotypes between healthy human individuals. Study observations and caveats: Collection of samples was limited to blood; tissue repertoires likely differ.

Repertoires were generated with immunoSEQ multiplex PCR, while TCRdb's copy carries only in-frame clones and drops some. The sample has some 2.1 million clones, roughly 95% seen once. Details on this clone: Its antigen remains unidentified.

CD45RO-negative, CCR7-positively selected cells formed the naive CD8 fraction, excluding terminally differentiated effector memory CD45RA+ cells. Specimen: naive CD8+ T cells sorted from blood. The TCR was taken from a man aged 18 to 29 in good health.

CDR3 loop: CASSYYDSHEQYF. Written as DNA, the CDR3 is TGTGCCAGCAGTTACTACGACAGCCACGAGCAGTACTTC. This chain uses TRBV6-6 with TRBJ2-7; TRBD1 might be the D (5 bases). The CDR3 has 13 residues. Trimming removed 1 base from V and 5 bases from J, with 9 bases in between. The V gene's germline CDR1 is MNHNY and CDR2 SVGAGI (reference sequence).